This section outlines one T cell receptor (beta chain) sequence together with its context. Its antigen remains unknown. This entry is derived from a study of OX40 agonist ivuxolimab in advanced cancers. Study context: Of mixed ages from 23 to 79 and averaging around 60 years, the group was roughly 85% male. Participants could have had prior anti-PD-1, anti-PD-L1 or anti-CTLA-4 therapy, and about 37% had some.

V gave up 1 base and J gave up 5 bases, with 17 bases separating them. The CDR3 has 17 residues. Germline CDR1 reads KGHSH; CDR2 reads LQKENI. Overall study results and limits: Normalized expansion of T-cell clones was also low for some nonresponders.

Clones were sequenced by immunoSEQ multiplex PCR, and TCRdb holds only the in-frame ones, with some missing. The sample contains fewer than 85,000 clones, roughly 90% of which appear only once. The clonotype was recovered from an adult with an advanced solid tumor such as melanoma, head and neck, liver or kidney cancer. This sample comprised CD4+ or CD8+ T cells sorted from blood, obtained in a trial of the OX40 agonist ivuxolimab. The V and J genes are TRBV18 and TRBJ2-2; unclear D gene. CDR3 DNA sequence: TGTGCCAGCTCACCACAAGCCCCAAACCAATATACCGGGGAGCTGTTTTTT. Translation: CASSPQAPNQYTGELFF.